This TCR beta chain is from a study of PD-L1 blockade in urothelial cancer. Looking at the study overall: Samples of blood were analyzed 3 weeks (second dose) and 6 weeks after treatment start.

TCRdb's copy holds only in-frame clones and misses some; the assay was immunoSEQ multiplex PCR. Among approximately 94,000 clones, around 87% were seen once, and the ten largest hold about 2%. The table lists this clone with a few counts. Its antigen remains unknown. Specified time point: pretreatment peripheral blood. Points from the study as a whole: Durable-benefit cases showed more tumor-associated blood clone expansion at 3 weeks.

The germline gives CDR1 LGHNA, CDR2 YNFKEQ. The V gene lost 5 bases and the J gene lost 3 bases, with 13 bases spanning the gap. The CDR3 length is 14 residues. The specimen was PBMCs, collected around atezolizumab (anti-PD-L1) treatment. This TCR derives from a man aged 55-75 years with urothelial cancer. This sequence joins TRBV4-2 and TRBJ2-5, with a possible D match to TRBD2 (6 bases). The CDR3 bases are TGTGCCAGCAGCAAGCGGGTTAAGGAAGAGACCCAGTACTTC. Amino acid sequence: CASSKRVKEETQYF.